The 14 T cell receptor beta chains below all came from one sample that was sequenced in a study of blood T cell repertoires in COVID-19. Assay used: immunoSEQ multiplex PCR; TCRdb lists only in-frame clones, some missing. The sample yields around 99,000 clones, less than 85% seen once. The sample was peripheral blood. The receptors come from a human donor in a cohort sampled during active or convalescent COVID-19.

CDR3 in amino acids: CASSWKPGQGGKSSYEQYF. In DNA, the CDR3 is TGTGCCAGCAGTTGGAAGCCGGGACAGGGGGGGAAAAGCTCCTACGAGCAGTACTTC. The genes are TRBV6-2 or TRBV6-3 and TRBJ2-7; 11 bases fit TRBD1. Trimming took 4 bases from V and 0 from J; bases not matched to a gene: 14. The CDR3 extends over 19 amino acids. The V gene's germline CDR1 is MNHEY and CDR2 SVGEGT.

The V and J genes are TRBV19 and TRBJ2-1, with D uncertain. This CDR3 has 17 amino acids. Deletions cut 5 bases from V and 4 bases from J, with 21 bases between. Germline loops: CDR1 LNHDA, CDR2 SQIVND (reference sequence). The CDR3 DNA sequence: TGTGCCAGTAGTCTCGACCCCCGGCCGACTCCGTACAATGAGCAGTTCTTC. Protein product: CASSLDPRPTPYNEQFF.

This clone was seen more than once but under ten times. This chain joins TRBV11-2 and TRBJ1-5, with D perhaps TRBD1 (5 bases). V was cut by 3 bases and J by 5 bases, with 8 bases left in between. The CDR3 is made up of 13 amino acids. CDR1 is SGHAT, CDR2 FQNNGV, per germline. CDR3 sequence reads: CASSLQGHQPQHF. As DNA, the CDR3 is TGTGCCAGCAGCTTGCAGGGCCATCAGCCCCAGCATTTT.

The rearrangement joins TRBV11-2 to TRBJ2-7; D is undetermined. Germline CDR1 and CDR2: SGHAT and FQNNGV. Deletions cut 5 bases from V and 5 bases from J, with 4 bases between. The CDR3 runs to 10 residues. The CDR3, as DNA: TGTGCCAGCAGCCGTCACGAGCAGTACTTC. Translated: CASSRHEQYF.

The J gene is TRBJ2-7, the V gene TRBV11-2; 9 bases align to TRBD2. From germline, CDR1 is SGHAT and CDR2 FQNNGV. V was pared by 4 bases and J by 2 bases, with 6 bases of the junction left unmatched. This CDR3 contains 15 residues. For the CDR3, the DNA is TGTGCCAGCAGCTCCCTTAGCGGGAGACCCTACGAGCAGTACTTC. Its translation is CASSSLSGRPYEQYF.

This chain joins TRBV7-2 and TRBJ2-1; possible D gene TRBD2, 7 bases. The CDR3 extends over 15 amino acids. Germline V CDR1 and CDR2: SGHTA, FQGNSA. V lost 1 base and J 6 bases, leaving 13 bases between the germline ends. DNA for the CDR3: TGTGCCAGCAGCTTAGTGGGGGGGGCCGGCAATGAGCAGTTCTTC. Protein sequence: CASSLVGGAGNEQFF.

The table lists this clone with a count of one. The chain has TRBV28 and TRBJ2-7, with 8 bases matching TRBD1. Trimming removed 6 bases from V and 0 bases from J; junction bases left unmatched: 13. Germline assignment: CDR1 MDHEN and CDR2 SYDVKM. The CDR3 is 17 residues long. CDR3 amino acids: CASSRHPDRVSSYEQYF. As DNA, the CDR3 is TGTGCCAGCAGCCGACACCCGGACAGGGTGAGCTCCTACGAGCAGTACTTC.

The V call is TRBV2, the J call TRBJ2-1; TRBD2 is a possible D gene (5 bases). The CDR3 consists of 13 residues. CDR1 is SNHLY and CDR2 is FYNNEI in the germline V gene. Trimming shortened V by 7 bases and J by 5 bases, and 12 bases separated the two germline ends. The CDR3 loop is CASNGETHNEQFF. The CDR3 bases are TGTGCCAGCAACGGGGAAACCCACAATGAGCAGTTCTTC.

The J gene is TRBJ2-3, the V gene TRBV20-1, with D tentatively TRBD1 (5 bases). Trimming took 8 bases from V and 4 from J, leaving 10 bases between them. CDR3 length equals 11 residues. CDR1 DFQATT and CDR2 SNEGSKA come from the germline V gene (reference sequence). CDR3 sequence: CSPGYSDTQYF. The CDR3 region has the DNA TGCAGTCCAGGGTACTCAGATACGCAGTATTTT.

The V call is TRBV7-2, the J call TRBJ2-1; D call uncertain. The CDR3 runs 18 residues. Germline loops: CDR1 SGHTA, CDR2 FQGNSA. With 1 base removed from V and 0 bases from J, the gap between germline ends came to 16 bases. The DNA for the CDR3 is TGTGCCAGCAGCTTAGACTCATACCGTAAAAGCTCCTACAATGAGCAGTTCTTC. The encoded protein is CASSLDSYRKSSYNEQFF.

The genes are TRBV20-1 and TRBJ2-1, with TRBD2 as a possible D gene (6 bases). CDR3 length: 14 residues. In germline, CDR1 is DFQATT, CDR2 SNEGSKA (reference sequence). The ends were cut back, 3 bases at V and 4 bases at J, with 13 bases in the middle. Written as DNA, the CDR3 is TGCAGTGCTAGTTCCGGGGGAGATTACAATGAGCAGTTCTTC. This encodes CSASSGGDYNEQFF.

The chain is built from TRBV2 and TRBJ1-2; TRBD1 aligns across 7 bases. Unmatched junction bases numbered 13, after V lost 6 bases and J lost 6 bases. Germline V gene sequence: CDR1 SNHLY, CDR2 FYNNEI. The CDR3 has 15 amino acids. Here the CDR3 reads CASRDIRGRRHGYTF. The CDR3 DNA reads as TGTGCCAGCAGGGACATCAGGGGGAGGCGACATGGCTACACCTTC.

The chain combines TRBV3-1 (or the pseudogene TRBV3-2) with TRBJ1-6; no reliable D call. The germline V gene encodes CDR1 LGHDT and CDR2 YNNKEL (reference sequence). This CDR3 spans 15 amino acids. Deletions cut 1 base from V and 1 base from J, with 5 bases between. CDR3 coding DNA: TGTGCCAGCAGCCAAGGAGGATCCTATAATTCACCCCTCCACTTT. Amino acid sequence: CASSQGGSYNSPLHF.

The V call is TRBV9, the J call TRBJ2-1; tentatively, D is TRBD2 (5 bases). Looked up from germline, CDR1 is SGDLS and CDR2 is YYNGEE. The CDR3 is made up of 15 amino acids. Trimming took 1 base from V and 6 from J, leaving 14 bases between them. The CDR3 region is CASSVSGAAPNEQFF. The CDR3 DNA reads TGTGCCAGCAGCGTATCAGGAGCGGCCCCCAATGAGCAGTTCTTC.